In its sample, the clone carrying this T cell receptor (beta chain) was seen a few times. Its matching antigen is unknown. 60 Vbeta and 13 Jbeta primers were used in PCR. Measured with immunoSEQ multiplex PCR; TCRdb has only the in-frame clones, and not every one. The table includes 180,000 or so clones, 76% detected once. The data belong to a study of cytomegalovirus exposure and HLA in healthy donors. This CDR3 has 13 amino acids. CDR1 and CDR2 (germline): SGHDT, YYEEEE. V shed 3 bases and J shed 4 bases, with 10 bases lying between them. Study results and limitations: In a later analysis, parvovirus B19, influenza, CMV and Epstein-Barr virus appeared linked to several top co-occurrence clusters. Using the classifier, cytomegalovirus status was reportedly diagnosed with high specificity and sensitivity. Evidence from a later analysis indicated that most CMV-associated TCR beta chains looked HLA-restricted. The authors later linked a missense DCLRE1C variant to TCR beta V- and J-gene trimming.

The gene calls are TRBV5-6 and TRBJ1-2; D gene uncertain. Material for sequencing was PBMCs. This clonotype originated in a man younger than 35 in good health and CMV-seronegative. In DNA form, the CDR3 reads TGTGCCAGCAGCTCGGAGGCCTCCTATGGCTACACCTTC. Its protein product is CASSSEASYGYTF.